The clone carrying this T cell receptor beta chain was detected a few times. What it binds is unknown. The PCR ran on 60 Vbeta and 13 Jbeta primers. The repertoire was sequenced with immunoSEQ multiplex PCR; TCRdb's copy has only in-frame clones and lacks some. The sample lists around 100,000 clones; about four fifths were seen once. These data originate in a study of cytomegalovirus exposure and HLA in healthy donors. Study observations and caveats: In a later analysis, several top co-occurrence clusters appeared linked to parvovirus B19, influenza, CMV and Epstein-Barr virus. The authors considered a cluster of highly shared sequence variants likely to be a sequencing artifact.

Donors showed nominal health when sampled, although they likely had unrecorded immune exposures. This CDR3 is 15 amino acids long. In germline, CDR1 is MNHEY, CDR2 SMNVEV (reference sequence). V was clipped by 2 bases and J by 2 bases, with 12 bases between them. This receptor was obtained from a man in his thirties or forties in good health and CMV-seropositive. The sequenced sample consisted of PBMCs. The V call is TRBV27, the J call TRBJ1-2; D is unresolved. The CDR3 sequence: CASSLQASLNYGYTF. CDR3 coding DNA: TGTGCCAGCAGTTTACAGGCGTCACTGAACTATGGCTACACCTTC.